A single sample is the source of the 6 T cell receptor beta chains below, sequenced in a study of blood T cell repertoires in COVID-19. Some clones are missing from TCRdb's copy, which holds only in-frame ones; the method was immunoSEQ multiplex PCR. In the table there are over 45,000 clones, around 85% of which are singletons. The sequenced sample consisted of peripheral blood. Receptors were obtained from a woman older than 75 with acute or convalescent COVID-19.

V and J are TRBV18 and TRBJ1-6; no definite D call. V was pared by 0 bases and J by 10 bases, with 7 bases between. The CDR3 runs 13 residues. Germline V gene data show CDR1 as KGHSH and CDR2 as LQKENI. The CDR3 DNA reads as TGTGCCAGCTCACCACCGGCGGGGTCACCCCTCCACTTT. Translating it yields CASSPPAGSPLHF.

This clone was recorded once. The chain links TRBV5-4 to TRBJ1-1; D is possibly TRBD1 (5 bases). V was shortened by 5 bases and J by 1 base, with 9 bases between the two germline ends. Germline loops: CDR1 SGHNT, CDR2 YYREEE (reference sequence). This CDR3 is 13 amino acids long. The CDR3 sequence is CASRRGQNTEAFF. In DNA form, the CDR3 reads TGTGCCAGCAGACGTGGACAGAACACTGAAGCTTTCTTT.

The chain carries TRBV5-4 and TRBJ2-7; TRBD2 matches 9 bases. Per the germline V gene, CDR1 is SGHNT and CDR2 is YYREEE (reference sequence). V shed 3 bases and J 3 bases; nucleotides not matched to a gene: 7. CDR3 size: 15 residues. The CDR3 sequence is CASSSRAGGFYEQYF. CDR3 nucleotides: TGTGCCAGCAGCTCTAGGGCGGGGGGGTTCTACGAGCAGTACTTC.

V is TRBV7-9 and J is TRBJ2-3; TRBD1 matches at 7 bases. V lost 1 base to trimming and J lost 5 bases; unmatched junction nucleotides: 9. This CDR3 region has 16 residues. Germline V gene sequence: CDR1 SEHNR, CDR2 FQNEAQ (reference sequence). CDR3 residues: CASSLVPDPGGDTQYF. In DNA form, the CDR3 reads TGTGCCAGCAGCTTAGTTCCGGACCCAGGGGGAGATACGCAGTATTTT.

Only one count was recorded for this clone. The CDR3 sequence: CASTDPGGVYGYTF. CDR3 nucleotides: TGCGCCAGCACCGACCCTGGAGGGGTTTATGGCTACACCTTC. The chain couples TRBV5-1 to TRBJ1-2; perhaps TRBD1 as D (5 bases). V dropped 6 bases and J dropped 5 bases, with 17 bases sitting between them. In germline, CDR1 is SGHRS, CDR2 YFSETQ. The CDR3 covers 14 residues.

This chain links TRBV3-1 (or the pseudogene TRBV3-2) with TRBJ1-1, with 8 positions matching TRBD1. The CDR3 extends over 15 amino acids. Germline CDR1 is LGHDT and CDR2 is YNNKEL (reference sequence). After removal of 5 bases from V and 0 bases from J, the junction contained 5 bases not matched to a gene. Here the CDR3 reads CASSATGVMNTEAFF. DNA for the CDR3: TGTGCCAGCAGCGCGACAGGGGTGATGAACACTGAAGCTTTCTTT.